The 27 T cell receptor beta chains presented below share a single source sample, sequenced in a study of T cell clonality in common variable immunodeficiency. TCRdb keeps only in-frame clones here, not all; method: immunoSEQ multiplex PCR. Captured here are approximately 81,000 clones, none seen once; the top ten comprise about 0.8%. What was sequenced was peripheral blood mononuclear cells. The receptors were gathered from a person aged 18-70 years in good health.

This clone appeared many times. The read ends 3 residues before the CDR3 terminus; that terminus is restored from the germline J gene. This chain joins TRBV24-1 and TRBJ2-1, with TRBD2 matching 10 bases. The germline V gene encodes CDR1 KGHDR and CDR2 SFDVKD. The CDR3 consists of 16 residues. V lost 2 bases to trimming and J lost 6 bases; unmatched junction nucleotides: 6. Incomplete CDR3 DNA: TGTGCCACCAGTGATTCTATTAGCGGGAGGTCCAATGAG. Amino acids: CATSDSISGRSNE. The whole CDR3 protein is CATSDSISGRSNEQFF.

This clone was observed at least ten times. Sequencing ends 3 residues short of the CDR3 end; the germline J gene provides the rest. The genes are TRBV5-5 and TRBJ1-5; TRBD1 aligns across 7 bases. Trimming removed 2 bases from V and 6 bases from J; junction bases left unmatched: 5. CDR3 length: 14 residues. Germline-derived CDR1 and CDR2 are SGHKS and YYEKEE (reference sequence). The part of the CDR3 DNA that was read is TGTGCCAGCAGCTTCCGACAGGGCGGTCAGCCC. Translating gives CASSFRQGGQP. Given in full, the CDR3 is CASSFRQGGQPQHF.

This clone was seen repeatedly, ten times or more. CDR3 region: CASSFGWAKNIQYF. Partial CDR3 DNA: TGTGCCAGCAGCTTTGGCTGGGCCAAAAACATT. V is TRBV5-6 and J is TRBJ2-4, with D unclear. Coverage ceases 3 residues before the CDR3 finishes, and the germline J gene fills in the end. The ends were cut back, 2 bases at V and 1 base at J, with 7 bases in the middle. CDR3 length: 14 residues. Germline V gene data show CDR1 as SGHDT and CDR2 as YYEEEE.

This clone was seen more than once but under ten times. Read coverage stops 3 residues before the CDR3 terminus; the germline J gene supplies the remainder. This sequence joins TRBV19 and TRBJ2-2, with 7 bases fitting TRBD2. This CDR3 has 16 amino acids. Germline V gene lookup returns CDR1 LNHDA and CDR2 SQIVND (reference sequence). Losses at the gene ends were 4 bases for V and 2 bases for J; bases not matched to a gene: 7. The CDR3 loop reads CASSRAAGVNTGELFF. Partial CDR3 DNA: TGTGCCAGTAGTAGGGCCGCGGGAGTAAACACCGGGGAG.

This clone has at least ten counts. The observed sequence ends 3 residues before the CDR3 terminus, with the missing tail filled in from the germline J gene. The V gene is TRBV7-2, the J gene TRBJ2-4; no reliable D call. Germline CDR1 is SGHTA and CDR2 is FQGNSA. The V gene lost 2 bases and the J gene lost 0 bases, with 5 bases spanning the gap. CDR3 length equals 14 residues. The CDR3 spells CASSLSGAKNIQYF. CDR3 DNA, as far as it was read: TGTGCCAGCAGCTTATCGGGAGCCAAAAACATT. Based on the CDR3 plus reference TRBV7-2 and TRBJ2-4, the full variable domain is GAGVSQSPSNKVTEKGKDVELRCDPISGHTALYWYRQSLGQGLEFLIYFQGNSAPDKSGLPSDRFSAERTGGSVSTLTIQRTQQEDSAVYLCASSLSGAKNIQYFGAGTRLSVL.

In this sample, this clone turned up many times. The read terminates 3 residues before the CDR3 end, so the remaining end is supplied by the germline J gene. The chain couples TRBV6-1 to TRBJ2-7; 7 positions agree with TRBD1. Germline CDR1 is MNHNS and CDR2 is SASEGT. Unmatched junction bases numbered 5, after V lost 4 bases and J lost 2 bases. The CDR3 has 14 residues. The CDR3 DNA, read in part, is TGTGCCAGCAGTGGGACAGGATTAACCTACGAG. This encodes CASSGTGLTYE. The full CDR3 protein is CASSGTGLTYEQYF.

This clone has a count of ten or more. The CDR3 goes on 3 residues after the read ends, and that part is filled in from the germline J gene. V gene TRBV6-2 or TRBV6-3 combines with J gene TRBJ1-5; a weak D match, TRBD1 (6 bases). The CDR3 has 14 residues. CDR1 and CDR2 from the germline V gene are MNHEY and SVGEGT. The V end was cut by 4 bases, the J end by 9 bases, with 16 bases between. CDR3 DNA (partial): TGTGCCAGCAGTTCGGACAGAACTTCACCGCCC. Translating it yields CASSSDRTSPP. The complete CDR3 sequence is CASSSDRTSPPQHF.

This clone was found many times. The read falls 3 residues short of the CDR3 end, and the missing part is taken from the germline J gene. V usage is TRBV10-2 and J usage is TRBJ2-6; no clear D. Germline V gene data show CDR1 as WSHSY and CDR2 as SAAADI. The length of the CDR3 is 16 residues. The V end was cut by 7 bases, the J end by 4 bases, with 17 bases between. CDR3: CASTQFSGTGANVLTF. The DNA read from the CDR3 is TGCGCCAGCACTCAATTTTCAGGAACCGGGGCCAACGTC.

This clone was seen at least ten times. The read finishes 3 residues shy of the CDR3 end, and the germline J gene is used to complete it. V gene TRBV12-3 or TRBV12-4 combines with J gene TRBJ2-2; no clear D. With 7 bases removed from V and 6 bases from J, the gap between germline ends came to 6 bases. CDR3 length equals 11 residues. This chain's CDR3 is CASTLPGELFF. CDR3 bases read: TGTGCCAGCACCCTCCCCGGGGAG.

There are many counts of this clone. The DNA ends 3 residues before the CDR3 does, and the rest of the CDR3 is filled in from the germline J gene. The rearrangement joins TRBV7-3 to TRBJ2-5, with D possibly matching TRBD1 (5 bases). The V gene's germline CDR1 is SGHTA and CDR2 FQGTGA. The CDR3 runs 14 residues. Trimming pared 5 bases from V and 1 base from J, leaving 11 bases between. The sequenced CDR3 bases are TGTGCCAGCAGCCCATCCAGGGTCCAAGAGACC. Translating gives CASSPSRVQET. The CDR3 as a whole reads CASSPSRVQETQYF.

This clone was counted only a few times. The read falls 3 residues short of the CDR3 end, and the missing part is taken from the germline J gene. This chain uses TRBV10-2 with TRBJ2-7, with TRBD2 matching 10 bases. Germline lookup yields CDR1 WSHSY and CDR2 SAAADI. Germline trimming cut 0 bases from V and 3 bases from J; bases unmatched to any gene: 2. The CDR3 extends over 15 amino acids. The CDR3 DNA, read in part, is TGCGCCAGCAGTGAGTCGAGACTAGCGGGCTACGAG. Protein product: CASSESRLAGYE. From start to end, the CDR3 is CASSESRLAGYEQYF.

In its sample, this clone was seen many times. The read ends 3 residues early relative to the CDR3; the germline J gene fills the gap. This chain connects TRBV9 to TRBJ2-7, with 9 nucleotides matching TRBD1. J was trimmed by 5 bases and V by 0 bases; bases with no gene match: 6. The CDR3 is 15 residues long. CDR1 is SGDLS, CDR2 YYNGEE, per germline. CDR3 residues: CASSVDHRGLDEQYF. The CDR3 bases that were read are TGTGCCAGCAGCGTAGATCACAGGGGGCTTGACGAG.

This clone showed up many times. Read coverage stops 3 residues before the CDR3 terminus; the germline J gene supplies the remainder. The chain recombines TRBV23-1 with TRBJ2-7, with TRBD1 matching over 9 bases. TRBV23-1 falls under the ORF class, with uncertain function. The CDR3 covers 16 residues. The V segment lost 0 bases and the J segment 3 bases; nucleotides outside the gene matches: 6. CDR3 bases read: TGCGCCAGCAGTCAATCTCCGGGACAGGGCCACTACGAG. Protein product: CASSQSPGQGHYE. The whole CDR3 reads CASSQSPGQGHYEQYF.

This clone was seen many times. The read falls 3 residues short of the CDR3 end, and the missing part is taken from the germline J gene. The rearrangement uses TRBV5-6 and TRBJ2-7; the match to TRBD1 covers 7 bases. The CDR3 is 14 residues long. In germline, CDR1 is SGHDT, CDR2 YYEEEE. V was pared by 4 bases and J by 4 bases, with 8 bases of the junction left unmatched. The part of the CDR3 DNA that was read is TGTGCCAGCAGCGTCCGGGACAGTGGGTACGAG. It encodes CASSVRDSGYE. The CDR3, in full, reads CASSVRDSGYEQYF.

This clone has ten or more counts. Read data end 3 residues before the CDR3 end; the end is taken from the germline J gene. The genes are TRBV5-4 and TRBJ2-2; 13 nucleotides line up with TRBD2. The CDR3 contains 15 residues. V shed 1 base, J shed 9 bases, and the junction held 3 bases outside the gene matches. Germline CDR1 reads SGHNT; CDR2 reads YYREEE (reference sequence). Incomplete CDR3 DNA: TGTGCCAGCAGCTTGACTAGCGGGAGGGGTCGGGAG. Residues: CASSLTSGRGRE. The entire CDR3 protein reads CASSLTSGRGRELFF.

This clone was detected ten times or more. Read sequence stops 3 residues before the CDR3 end, and the germline J gene provides the missing end. This rearrangement joins TRBV18 to TRBJ2-3; 9 bases agree with TRBD2. The germline V gene has CDR1 KGHSH and CDR2 LQKENI. With 1 base clipped from V and 2 bases from J, the junction kept 4 bases outside the gene matches. CDR3 length: 16 amino acids. CDR3 DNA (partial): TGTGCCAGCTCACCACTCGCGGGAGGGCCCACAGATACG. Its protein product is CASSPLAGGPTDT. The whole CDR3 protein reads CASSPLAGGPTDTQYF. Filled out from reference TRBV18 and TRBJ2-3, the complete variable domain reads NAGVMQNPRHLVRRRGQEARLRCSPMKGHSHVYWYRQLPEEGLKFMVYLQKENIIDESGMPKERFSAEFPKEGPSILRIQQVVRGDSAAYFCASSPLAGGPTDTQYFGPGTRLTVL.

This clone was observed at least ten times. The CDR3 is cut off 3 residues early in the read; its end comes from the germline J gene. The chain links TRBV7-9 to TRBJ2-1, with no clear D. CDR1 is SEHNR, CDR2 FQNEAQ, per germline (reference sequence). The CDR3 contains 13 residues. V was clipped by 10 bases and J by 7 bases, with 17 bases between them. CDR3 bases read: TGTGCCACGAAACCCCACCTAGTGAATGAG. Protein: CATKPHLVNE. The CDR3 as a whole reads CATKPHLVNEQFF.

This clone was counted ten times or more. The CDR3 extends 3 residues past the end of the read, so its final part is completed from the germline J gene. This sequence joins TRBV5-4 and TRBJ2-1; TRBD2 matches at 7 bases. V dropped 1 base and J dropped 5; count of bases not matched to a gene: 9. CDR3 length: 16 residues. Germline assignment: CDR1 SGHNT and CDR2 YYREEE (reference sequence). The CDR3 is CASSLWLADVHNEQFF. The DNA read from the CDR3 is TGTGCCAGCAGCTTGTGGCTAGCGGACGTACACAATGAG.

In this sample, this clone turned up many times. The read is 3 residues too short to cover the CDR3 end, so that end is filled in from the germline J gene. The V gene is TRBV12-3 or TRBV12-4, the J gene TRBJ1-5; maybe TRBD1 (6 bases). The CDR3 length is 13 residues. Trimming shortened V by 5 bases and J by 5 bases, and 10 bases separated the two germline ends. Partial CDR3 DNA: TGTGCCAGCAGTCCCTGGGGGCATCAGCCC. Translating gives CASSPWGHQP. In full, the CDR3 is CASSPWGHQPQHF.

This clone was recorded many times. The read finishes 3 residues shy of the CDR3 end, and the germline J gene is used to complete it. The chain employs TRBV20-1 and TRBJ2-7; D gene uncertain. V lost 3 bases, J lost 2 bases, and 8 bases lay in between. This CDR3 region has 12 residues. Germline V gene sequence: CDR1 DFQATT, CDR2 SNEGSKA (reference sequence). CDR3 protein: CSASDRAYEQYF. The DNA read from the CDR3 is TGCAGTGCTAGTGATAGGGCCTACGAG.

The sample holds many counts of this clone. The missing CDR3 end, 3 residues past where the read stops, is filled in from the germline J gene. V gene TRBV20-1 combines with J gene TRBJ2-3; tentatively, D is TRBD2 (6 bases). Germline CDR1 reads DFQATT; CDR2 reads SNEGSKA (reference sequence). This CDR3 has 17 amino acids. Trimming took off 1 base at V and 4 bases at J, with 21 bases between the two ends. The CDR3 reads CSARARLRTKLPDTQYF. The covered CDR3 bases are TGCAGTGCTAGAGCGCGGCTTAGGACTAAGCTCCCAGATACG.

This clone was found many times. The CDR3 end is not reached by the read, which stops 3 residues before it; the germline J gene fills it in. V and J are TRBV12-3 or TRBV12-4 and TRBJ2-6; 13 bases are a match to TRBD2. The CDR3 loop spans 14 amino acids. The CDR3 DNA, read in part, is TGTGCCAGCAGTCCACTAGCGGGAGGGCCGATC. Protein: CASSPLAGGPI. The whole CDR3 is CASSPLAGGPILTF.

Worth noting for this clone: The CDR3 end is not reached by the read, which stops 3 residues before it; the germline J gene fills it in. The V and J genes are TRBV7-9 and TRBJ1-1; the D gene is possibly TRBD1 (6 bases). Per the germline V gene, CDR1 is SEHNR and CDR2 is FQNEAQ (reference sequence). The CDR3 totals 13 residues. The CDR3 region is CASSLVRARGAFF. The CDR3 DNA, read in part, is TGTGCCAGCAGCTTAGTTAGGGCCAGGGGT. Full variable domain (remainder filled in from reference TRBV7-9 and TRBJ1-1): DTGVSQNPRHKITKRGQNVTFRCDPISEHNRLYWYRQTLGQGPEFLTYFQNEAQLEKSRLLSDRFSAERPKGSFSTLEIQRTEQGDSAMYLCASSLVRARGAFFGQGTRLTVV.

Notes on this clone: Sequencing ends 3 residues short of the CDR3 end; the germline J gene provides the rest. The genes are TRBV10-2 and TRBJ2-1; 14 nucleotides line up with TRBD2. The V gene end was trimmed by 7 bases and the J gene end by 7 bases; junction bases not matched to a gene: 3. The CDR3 totals 14 residues. Looked up from germline, CDR1 is WSHSY and CDR2 is SAAADI. The CDR3 bases that were read are TGCGCCAGCACCGGGACTAGCGGGAGTAATGAG. Translation: CASTGTSGSNE. The full CDR3 is CASTGTSGSNEQFF.

This clone was observed at least ten times. The CDR3 end is not reached by the read, which stops 3 residues before it; the germline J gene fills it in. V is TRBV2 and J is TRBJ2-7, with D tentatively TRBD2 (6 bases). The V gene lost 6 bases and the J gene lost 0 bases, with 15 bases spanning the gap. CDR1 and CDR2 from the germline V gene are SNHLY and FYNNEI. The CDR3 loop spans 15 amino acids. CDR3 sequence: CASRLAEGVSYEQYF. The CDR3 bases that were read are TGTGCCAGCAGGTTAGCGGAGGGCGTCTCCTACGAG.

This clone was detected many times. CDR3 DNA, as far as it was read: TGTGCCAGCAGCTTGGCCCGTTTTAGCACAGATACG. This codes for CASSLARFSTDT. The whole CDR3 is CASSLARFSTDTQYF. The chain couples TRBV5-6 to TRBJ2-3; D call uncertain. The sequence runs out 3 residues before the end of the CDR3; the remainder is reconstructed from the germline J gene. This CDR3 contains 15 residues. The germline V and J ends were trimmed by 0 bases and 0 bases, with 8 bases remaining between them. Germline lookup yields CDR1 SGHDT and CDR2 YYEEEE.

This clone was seen a handful of times. From the germline J gene comes the end of the CDR3, since the read stops 3 residues before it. The chain has TRBV2 and TRBJ2-1; no firm D call. Germline-derived CDR1 and CDR2 are SNHLY and FYNNEI. The ends were cut back, 7 bases at V and 8 bases at J, with 9 bases in the middle. The CDR3 sequence is 11 residues long. CDR3 protein: CASKAHHEQFF. The part of the CDR3 DNA that was read is TGTGCCAGCAAGGCTCATCATGAG.